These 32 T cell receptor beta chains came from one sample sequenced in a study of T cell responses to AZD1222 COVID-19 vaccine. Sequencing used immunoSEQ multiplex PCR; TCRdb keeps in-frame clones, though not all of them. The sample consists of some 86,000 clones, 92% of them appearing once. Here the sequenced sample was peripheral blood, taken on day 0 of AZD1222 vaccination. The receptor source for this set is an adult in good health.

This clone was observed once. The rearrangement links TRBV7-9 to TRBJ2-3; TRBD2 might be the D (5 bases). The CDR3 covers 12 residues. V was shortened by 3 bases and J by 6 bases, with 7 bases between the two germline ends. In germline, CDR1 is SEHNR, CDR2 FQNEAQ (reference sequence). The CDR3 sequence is CASSLRRDTQYF. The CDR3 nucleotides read TGTGCCAGCAGCTTGAGGAGGGATACGCAGTATTTT. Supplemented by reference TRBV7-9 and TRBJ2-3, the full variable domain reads DTGVSQNPRHKITKRGQNVTFRCDPISEHNRLYWYRQTLGQGPEFLTYFQNEAQLEKSRLLSDRFSAERPKGSFSTLEIQRTEQGDSAMYLCASSLRRDTQYFGPGTRLTVL.

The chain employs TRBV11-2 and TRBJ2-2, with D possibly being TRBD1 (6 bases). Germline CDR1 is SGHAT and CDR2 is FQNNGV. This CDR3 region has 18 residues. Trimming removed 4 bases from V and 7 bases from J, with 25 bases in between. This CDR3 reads CASSWDTALSLGDGELFF. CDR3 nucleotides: TGTGCCAGCAGCTGGGACACTGCTTTGTCCCTTGGAGACGGGGAGCTGTTTTTT. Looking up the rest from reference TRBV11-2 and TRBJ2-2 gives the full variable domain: EAGVAQSPRYKIIEKRQSVAFWCNPISGHATLYWYQQILGQGPKLLIQFQNNGVVDDSQLPKDRFSAERLKGVDSTLKIQPAKLEDSAVYLCASSWDTALSLGDGELFFGEGSRLTVL.

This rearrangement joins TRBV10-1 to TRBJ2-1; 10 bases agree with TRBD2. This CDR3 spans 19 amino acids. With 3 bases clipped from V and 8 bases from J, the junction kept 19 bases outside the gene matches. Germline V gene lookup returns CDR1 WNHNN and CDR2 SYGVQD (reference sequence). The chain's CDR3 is CASSDKPLPLAGVWHEQFF. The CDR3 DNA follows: TGCGCCAGCAGTGACAAACCACTTCCCCTAGCGGGAGTATGGCATGAGCAGTTCTTC.

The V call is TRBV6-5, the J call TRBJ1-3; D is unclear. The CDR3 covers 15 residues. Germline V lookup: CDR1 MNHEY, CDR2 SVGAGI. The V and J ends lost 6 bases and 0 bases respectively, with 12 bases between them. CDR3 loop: CASRRHQSSGNTIYF. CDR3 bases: TGTGCCAGCAGACGACACCAGAGCTCTGGAAACACCATATATTTT.

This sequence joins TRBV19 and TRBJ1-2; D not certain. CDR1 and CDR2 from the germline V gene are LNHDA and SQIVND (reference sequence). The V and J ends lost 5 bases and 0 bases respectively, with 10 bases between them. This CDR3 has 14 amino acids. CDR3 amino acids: CASSRATANYGYTF. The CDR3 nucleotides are TGTGCCAGTAGTCGTGCCACAGCTAACTATGGCTACACCTTC. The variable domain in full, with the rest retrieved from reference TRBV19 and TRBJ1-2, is DGGITQSPKYLFRKEGQNVTLSCEQNLNHDAMYWYRQDPGQGLRLIYYSQIVNDFQKGDIAEGYSVSREKKESFPLTVTSAQKNPTAFYLCASSRATANYGYTFGSGTRLTVV.

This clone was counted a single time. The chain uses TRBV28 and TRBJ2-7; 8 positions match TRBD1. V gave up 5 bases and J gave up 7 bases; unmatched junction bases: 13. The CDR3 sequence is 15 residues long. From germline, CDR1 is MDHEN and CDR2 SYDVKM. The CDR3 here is CASSSSGTGLWEQYF. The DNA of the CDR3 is TGTGCCAGCAGTAGTTCCGGGACAGGCCTCTGGGAGCAGTACTTC.

The CDR3, as DNA: TGTGCCAGCAGCCGGGACAGGGGGAACTATGGCTACACCTTC. The encoded protein is CASSRDRGNYGYTF. This chain links TRBV6-4 with TRBJ1-2, with 11 bases aligning to TRBD1. Germline V lookup: CDR1 MRHNA, CDR2 SNTAGT. The ends lost 6 bases at V and 2 bases at J; junction bases unmatched: 2. This CDR3 contains 14 residues.

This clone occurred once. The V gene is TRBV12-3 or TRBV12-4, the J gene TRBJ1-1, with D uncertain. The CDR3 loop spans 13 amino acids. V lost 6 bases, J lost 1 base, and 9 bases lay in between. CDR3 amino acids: CASRSRENTEAFF. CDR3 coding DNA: TGTGCCAGCAGGTCACGGGAGAACACTGAAGCTTTCTTT.

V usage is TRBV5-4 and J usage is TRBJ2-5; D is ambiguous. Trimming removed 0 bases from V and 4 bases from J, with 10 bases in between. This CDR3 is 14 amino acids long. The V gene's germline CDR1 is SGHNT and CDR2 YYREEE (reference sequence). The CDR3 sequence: CASSLESPRETQYF. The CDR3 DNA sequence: TGTGCCAGCAGCTTGGAATCTCCTAGAGAGACCCAGTACTTC.

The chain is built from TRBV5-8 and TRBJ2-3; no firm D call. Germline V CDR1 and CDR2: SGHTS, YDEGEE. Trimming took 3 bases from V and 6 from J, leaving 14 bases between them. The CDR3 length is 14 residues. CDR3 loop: CASSSSWAADTQYF. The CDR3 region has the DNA TGTGCCAGCAGCTCCTCCTGGGCGGCGGATACGCAGTATTTT.

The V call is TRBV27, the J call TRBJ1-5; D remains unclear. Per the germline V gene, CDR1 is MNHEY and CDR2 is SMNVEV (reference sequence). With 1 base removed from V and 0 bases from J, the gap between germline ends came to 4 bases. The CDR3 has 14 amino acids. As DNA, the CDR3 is TGTGCCAGCAGTTTATGGGATAGCAATCAGCCCCAGCATTTT. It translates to CASSLWDSNQPQHF.

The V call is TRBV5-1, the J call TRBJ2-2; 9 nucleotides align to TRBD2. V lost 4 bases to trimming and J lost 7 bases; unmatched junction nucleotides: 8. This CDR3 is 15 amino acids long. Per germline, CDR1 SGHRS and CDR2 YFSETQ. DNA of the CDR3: TGCGCCAGCAGCCTGACTAGCGGTTTAATCGGGGAGCTGTTTTTT. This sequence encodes CASSLTSGLIGELFF.

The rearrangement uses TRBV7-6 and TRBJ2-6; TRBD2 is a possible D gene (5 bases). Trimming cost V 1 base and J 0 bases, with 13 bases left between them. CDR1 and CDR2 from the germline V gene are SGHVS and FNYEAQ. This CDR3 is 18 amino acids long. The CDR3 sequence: CASSLEDLGISGANVLTF. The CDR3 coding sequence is TGTGCCAGCAGCTTAGAAGACCTCGGGATCTCTGGGGCCAACGTCCTGACTTTC.

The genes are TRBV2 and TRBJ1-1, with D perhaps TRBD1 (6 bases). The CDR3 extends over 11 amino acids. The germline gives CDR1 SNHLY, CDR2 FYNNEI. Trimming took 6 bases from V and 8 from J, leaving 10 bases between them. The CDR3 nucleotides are TGTGCCAGCAGCACCGGGACAGAAGCTTTCTTT. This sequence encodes CASSTGTEAFF.

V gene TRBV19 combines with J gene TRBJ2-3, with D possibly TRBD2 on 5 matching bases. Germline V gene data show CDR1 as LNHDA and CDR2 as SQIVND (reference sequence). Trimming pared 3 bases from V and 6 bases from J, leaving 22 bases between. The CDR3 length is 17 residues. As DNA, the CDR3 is TGTGCCAGTAGTATCGGAGGAGCGGAGGCAGGTTGGGATACGCAGTATTTT. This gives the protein CASSIGGAEAGWDTQYF.

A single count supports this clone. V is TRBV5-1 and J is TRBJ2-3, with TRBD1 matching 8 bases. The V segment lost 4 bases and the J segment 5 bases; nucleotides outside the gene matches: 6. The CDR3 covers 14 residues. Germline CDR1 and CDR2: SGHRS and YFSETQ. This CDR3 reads CASSPGQGVDTQYF. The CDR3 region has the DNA TGCGCCAGCAGCCCCGGACAGGGCGTAGATACGCAGTATTTT.

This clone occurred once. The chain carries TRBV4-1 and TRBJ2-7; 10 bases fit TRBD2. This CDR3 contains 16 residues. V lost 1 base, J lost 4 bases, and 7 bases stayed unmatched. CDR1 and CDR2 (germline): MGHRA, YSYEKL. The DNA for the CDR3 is TGCGCCAGCAGCCAAGGAGTTCTAGCGGGAGTATACGAGCAGTACTTC. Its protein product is CASSQGVLAGVYEQYF.

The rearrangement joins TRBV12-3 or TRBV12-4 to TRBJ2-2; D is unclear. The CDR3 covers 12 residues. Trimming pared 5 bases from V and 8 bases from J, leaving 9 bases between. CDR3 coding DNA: TGTGCCAGCAGTGCCCTAGGAGGGGAGCTGTTTTTT. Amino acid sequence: CASSALGGELFF.

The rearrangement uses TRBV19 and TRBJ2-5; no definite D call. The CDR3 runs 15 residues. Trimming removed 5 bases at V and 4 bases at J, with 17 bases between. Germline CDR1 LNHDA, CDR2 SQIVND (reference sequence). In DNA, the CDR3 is TGTGCCAGTAGTCCGGCGTCCTCTTTTCGAGAGACCCAGTACTTC. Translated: CASSPASSFRETQYF.

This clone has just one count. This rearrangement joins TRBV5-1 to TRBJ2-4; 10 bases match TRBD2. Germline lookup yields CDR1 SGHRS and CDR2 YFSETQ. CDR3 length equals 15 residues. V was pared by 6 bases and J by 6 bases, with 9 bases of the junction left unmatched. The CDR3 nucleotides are TGCGCCAGCACGCCAGCGGGAGGGCCTCTAAACATTCAGTACTTC. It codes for CASTPAGGPLNIQYF.

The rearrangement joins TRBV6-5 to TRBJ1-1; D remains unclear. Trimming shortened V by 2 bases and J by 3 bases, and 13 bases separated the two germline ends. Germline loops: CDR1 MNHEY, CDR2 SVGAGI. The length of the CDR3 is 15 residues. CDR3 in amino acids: CASSYRRSIDTEAFF. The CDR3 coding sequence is TGTGCCAGCAGTTACCGGAGGTCGATAGACACTGAAGCTTTCTTT.

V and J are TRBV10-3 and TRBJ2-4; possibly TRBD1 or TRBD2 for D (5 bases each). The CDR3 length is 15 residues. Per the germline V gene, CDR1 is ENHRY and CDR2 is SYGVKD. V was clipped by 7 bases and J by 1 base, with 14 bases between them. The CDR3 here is CAIIEGIRAKNIQYF. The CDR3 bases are TGTGCCATCATCGAGGGGATTAGGGCCAAAAACATTCAGTACTTC.

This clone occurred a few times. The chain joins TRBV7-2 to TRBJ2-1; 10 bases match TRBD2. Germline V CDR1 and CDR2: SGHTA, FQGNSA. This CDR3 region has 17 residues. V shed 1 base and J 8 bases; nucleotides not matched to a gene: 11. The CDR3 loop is CASSLERTSGHEDEQFF. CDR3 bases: TGTGCCAGCAGCTTAGAACGGACTAGCGGTCATGAGGATGAGCAGTTCTTC.

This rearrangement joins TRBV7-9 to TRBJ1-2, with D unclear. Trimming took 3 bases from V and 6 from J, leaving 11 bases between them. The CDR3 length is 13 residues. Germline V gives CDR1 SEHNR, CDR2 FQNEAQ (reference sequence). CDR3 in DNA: TGTGCCAGCAGCTTCCCCTGGCCGGATGGCTACACCTTC. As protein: CASSFPWPDGYTF.

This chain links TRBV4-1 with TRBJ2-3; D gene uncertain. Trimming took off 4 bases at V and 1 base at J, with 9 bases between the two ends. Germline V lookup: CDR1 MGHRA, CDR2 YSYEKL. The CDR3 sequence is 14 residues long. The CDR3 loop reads CASSLTTGTDTQYF. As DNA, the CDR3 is TGCGCCAGCAGCCTGACCACAGGCACAGATACGCAGTATTTT.

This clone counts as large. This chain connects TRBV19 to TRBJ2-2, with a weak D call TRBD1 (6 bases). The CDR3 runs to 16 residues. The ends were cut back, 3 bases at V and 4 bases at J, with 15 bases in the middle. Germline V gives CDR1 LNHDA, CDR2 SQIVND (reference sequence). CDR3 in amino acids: CASSMGGTTTTGELFF. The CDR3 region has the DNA TGTGCCAGTAGTATGGGTGGGACAACCACCACCGGGGAGCTGTTTTTT.

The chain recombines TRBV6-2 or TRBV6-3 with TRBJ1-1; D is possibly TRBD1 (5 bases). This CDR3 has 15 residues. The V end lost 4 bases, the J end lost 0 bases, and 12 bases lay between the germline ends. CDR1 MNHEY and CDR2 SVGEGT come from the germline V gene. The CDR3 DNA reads TGTGCCAGCAGTTCACCGGGACGGCTGAACACTGAAGCTTTCTTT. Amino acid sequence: CASSSPGRLNTEAFF.

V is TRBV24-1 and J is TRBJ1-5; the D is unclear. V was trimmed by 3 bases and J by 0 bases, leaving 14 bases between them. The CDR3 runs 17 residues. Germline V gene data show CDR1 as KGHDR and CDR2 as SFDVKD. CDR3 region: CATSDGRLGFSNQPQHF. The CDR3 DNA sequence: TGTGCCACCAGTGATGGACGACTGGGGTTTAGCAATCAGCCCCAGCATTTT.

The CDR3 DNA is TGTGCCAGCAGTTTAGGACAGGGAGATCAGCCCCAGCATTTT. Protein product: CASSLGQGDQPQHF. The chain combines TRBV28 with TRBJ1-5; 8 bases agree with TRBD1. This CDR3 has 14 residues. Germline V gives CDR1 MDHEN, CDR2 SYDVKM. The V and J ends lost 2 bases and 5 bases, in that order; junction bases with no gene match: 2. Full variable domain (remainder filled in from reference TRBV28 and TRBJ1-5): DVKVTQSSRYLVKRTGEKVFLECVQDMDHENMFWYRQDPGLGLRLIYFSYDVKMKEKGDIPEGYSVSREKKERFSLILESASTNQTSMYLCASSLGQGDQPQHFGDGTRLSIL.

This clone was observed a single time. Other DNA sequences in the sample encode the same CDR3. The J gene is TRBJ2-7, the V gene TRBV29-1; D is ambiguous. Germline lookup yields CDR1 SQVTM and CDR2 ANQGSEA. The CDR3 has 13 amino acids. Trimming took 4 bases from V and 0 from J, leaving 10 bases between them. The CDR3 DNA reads TGCAGCGTTGGGGGTGGCAACTCCTACGAGCAGTACTTC. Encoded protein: CSVGGGNSYEQYF.

CDR3 sequence reads: CASSRSGEDEQYF. The CDR3 nucleotides read TGTGCCAGCTCACGGTCGGGGGAGGACGAGCAGTACTTC. The chain combines TRBV18 with TRBJ2-7, with D maybe TRBD2 (6 bases). CDR1 and CDR2 (germline): KGHSH, LQKENI. There are 13 residues in the CDR3. Between the trimmed V and J ends, which lost 4 bases and 5 bases, there was a span of 12 bases. Full variable domain (remainder filled in from reference TRBV18 and TRBJ2-7): NAGVMQNPRHLVRRRGQEARLRCSPMKGHSHVYWYRQLPEEGLKFMVYLQKENIIDESGMPKERFSAEFPKEGPSILRIQQVVRGDSAAYFCASSRSGEDEQYFGPGTRLTVT.

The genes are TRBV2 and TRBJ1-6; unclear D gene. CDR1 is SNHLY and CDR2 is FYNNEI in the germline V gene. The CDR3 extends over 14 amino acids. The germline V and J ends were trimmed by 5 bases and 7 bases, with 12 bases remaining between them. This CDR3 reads CASSLVTWNSPLHF. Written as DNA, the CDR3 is TGTGCCAGCAGTCTTGTGACGTGGAATTCACCCCTCCACTTT.